This T cell receptor (beta chain) stems from a study of a mutant IDH1 vaccine in newly diagnosed glioma. About the study: The first vaccination came 4-6 weeks after radiotherapy alone, or with temozolomide cycles. Therapy received beforehand was radiotherapy, temozolomide, or both, with most patients given both. Whole-study results and caveats: Induction of immune responses by the vaccine occurred in roughly 93% of patients.

The trim removed 4 bases at V and 7 bases at J, leaving 5 bases unmatched. Germline loops: CDR1 SGHTA, CDR2 FQGNSA. The CDR3 is 14 amino acids. For this clone: Its target is not known.

Only in-frame clones appear in the TCRdb table, and some are missing; sequencing was by immunoSEQ multiplex PCR. This table has approximately 31,000 clones, 65% to 85% appearing once. Time point noted: week 47, end of study. In the vaccine, a single dose held 300 ug of the mutant IDH1 20-mer peptide, along with topical imiquimod. This specimen consisted of PBMCs, obtained from a glioma patient whose treatment included an IDH1 peptide vaccine. The sequence came from a man younger than 40 with glioma. The chain carries TRBV7-2 and TRBJ1-2, with TRBD1 identical over 11 bases. The CDR3 DNA reads as TGTGCCAGCAGCTCCGACGGACAGGGGGCTGGCTACACCTTC. It is translated as CASSSDGQGAGYTF. The variable domain in full, completed from reference TRBV7-2 and TRBJ1-2, reads GAGVSQSPSNKVTEKGKDVELRCDPISGHTALYWYRQSLGQGLEFLIYFQGNSAPDKSGLPSDRFSAERTGGSVSTLTIQRTQQEDSAVYLCASSSDGQGAGYTFGSGTRLTVV.